The 27 T cell receptor beta chains presented below share a single source sample, sequenced in a study of cytomegalovirus exposure and HLA in healthy donors. PCR was performed using 60 Vbeta and 13 Jbeta primers. TCRdb's table, derived via immunoSEQ multiplex PCR, lists solely in-frame clones and lacks some. The data contain around 91,000 clones, roughly 78% of them seen just once; the ten biggest clones take up roughly 2.5%. The sample comprised PBMCs. The receptor set was obtained from a male donor in good health and CMV-seropositive.

The rearrangement links TRBV2 to TRBJ2-7; 10 bases line up with TRBD2. This CDR3 has 16 amino acids. Trimming at V came to 6 bases and at J to 1 base, leaving 9 bases not matched to a gene. Germline CDR1 is SNHLY and CDR2 is FYNNEI. CDR3 nucleotides: TGTGCCAGCAGATTCCCCGGGACTAGCGCTTCCTACGAGCAGTACTTC. Amino acids: CASRFPGTSASYEQYF.

V gene TRBV25-1 combines with J gene TRBJ2-2; 8 bases agree with TRBD2. In germline, CDR1 is MGHDK, CDR2 SYGVNS. V lost 3 bases to trimming and J lost 4 bases; unmatched junction nucleotides: 4. This CDR3 comprises 15 residues. The CDR3 bases are TGTGCCAGCAGTGACACTAGCGGAGGCACCGGGGAGCTGTTTTTT. Translated: CASSDTSGGTGELFF.

CDR3: CASSLVAGTTTRYSRADTQYF. The CDR3 nucleotides read TGCGCCAGCAGCTTGGTAGCAGGGACTACTACCCGTTACTCTAGGGCAGATACGCAGTATTTT. The gene calls are TRBV5-1 and TRBJ2-3, with 7 bases that match TRBD2. The J segment lost 4 bases and the V segment lost 0 bases, leaving 23 bases of the junction unmatched. CDR3 length: 21 residues. The germline V gene encodes CDR1 SGHRS and CDR2 YFSETQ.

The chain uses TRBV27 and TRBJ2-7; 8 bases map to TRBD1. This CDR3 spans 13 amino acids. V lost 6 bases to trimming and J lost 5 bases; unmatched junction nucleotides: 6. Looked up from germline, CDR1 is MNHEY and CDR2 is SMNVEV (reference sequence). The chain's CDR3 is CASRPTGVHEQYF. The CDR3 DNA reads TGTGCCAGCAGACCGACAGGGGTCCACGAGCAGTACTTC.

This rearrangement joins TRBV19 to TRBJ2-1; D may be TRBD2 (6 bases). V gave up 3 bases and J gave up 5 bases, with 17 bases separating them. CDR3 length: 16 amino acids. The V gene's germline CDR1 is LNHDA and CDR2 SQIVND (reference sequence). The CDR3 loop is CASSMWMAGTDNEQFF. CDR3 in DNA: TGTGCCAGTAGTATGTGGATGGCCGGGACTGACAATGAGCAGTTCTTC.

This chain joins TRBV7-9 and TRBJ2-7; D perhaps matches TRBD1 (6 bases). Per the germline V gene, CDR1 is SEHNR and CDR2 is FQNEAQ (reference sequence). V gave up 0 bases and J gave up 3 bases, with 18 bases separating them. This CDR3 is built from 17 residues. CDR3 coding DNA: TGTGCCAGCAGCTTAGCGCTTAGAGGGGGTAGTGGCTACGAGCAGTACTTC. Translation gives CASSLALRGGSGYEQYF.

The rearrangement links TRBV19 to TRBJ1-1; D not certain. Germline CDR1 reads LNHDA; CDR2 reads SQIVND (reference sequence). The V end lost 1 base, the J end lost 3 bases, and 12 bases lay between the germline ends. CDR3 size: 15 residues. The CDR3 is CASSIGLQADTEAFF. CDR3 DNA sequence: TGTGCCAGTAGTATAGGTCTTCAGGCCGACACTGAAGCTTTCTTT.

The chain joins TRBV28 to TRBJ1-1, with D tentatively TRBD1 (5 bases). V was trimmed by 3 bases and J by 5 bases, leaving 16 bases between them. Germline V gene data show CDR1 as MDHEN and CDR2 as SYDVKM. The CDR3 has 15 residues. CDR3 DNA sequence: TGTGCCAGCAGTTTTCAGGGTTTAAATCCGACTGAAGCTTTCTTT. Translated, it gives CASSFQGLNPTEAFF.

J is TRBJ1-5 and V is TRBV15; D is ambiguous. The CDR3 is 15 residues long. V lost 1 base to trimming and J lost 3 bases, with 10 bases between them. Germline V CDR1 and CDR2: LNHNV, YYDKDF (reference sequence). CDR3 amino acids: CATSRAGVFNQPQHF. For the CDR3, the DNA is TGTGCCACCAGCAGAGCCGGGGTATTCAATCAGCCCCAGCATTTT. The full variable domain, completed using reference TRBV15 and TRBJ1-5, is DAMVIQNPRYQVTQFGKPVTLSCSQTLNHNVMYWYQQKSSQAPKLLFHYYDKDFNNEADTPDNFQSRRPNTSFCFLDIRSPGLGDTAMYLCATSRAGVFNQPQHFGDGTRLSIL.

V gene TRBV6-1 combines with J gene TRBJ2-7, with no clear D. This CDR3 comprises 14 residues. The V gene lost 4 bases and the J gene lost 4 bases, with 14 bases spanning the gap. Germline-derived CDR1 and CDR2 are MNHNS and SASEGT. CDR3 residues: CASSAEWAGYEQYF. As DNA, the CDR3 is TGTGCCAGCAGTGCCGAATGGGCAGGATACGAGCAGTACTTC.

The chain links TRBV27 to TRBJ2-5; D may be TRBD1 (5 bases). CDR1 and CDR2 from the germline V gene are MNHEY and SMNVEV (reference sequence). The CDR3 spans 15 residues. V dropped 4 bases and J dropped 1 base, with 13 bases sitting between them. Here the CDR3 DNA reads TGTGCCAGCAGTTCCCAGGGCTTCTTCCAAGAGACCCAGTACTTC. Translated: CASSSQGFFQETQYF.

This clone showed up just a few times. This chain connects TRBV19 to TRBJ2-3, with TRBD2 identical over 13 bases. The ends lost 4 bases at V and 5 bases at J; junction bases unmatched: 15. This CDR3 region has 19 residues. In germline, CDR1 is LNHDA, CDR2 SQIVND (reference sequence). The CDR3 sequence: CASSTVTTSGRAGGDTQYF. CDR3 in DNA: TGTGCCAGTAGTACCGTTACTACTAGCGGGAGGGCCGGGGGAGATACGCAGTATTTT.

The J gene is TRBJ2-7, the V gene TRBV29-1, with 7 bases fitting TRBD1. With 2 bases clipped from V and 2 bases from J, the junction kept 6 bases outside the gene matches. CDR1 and CDR2 (germline): SQVTM, ANQGSEA. This CDR3 is 14 amino acids long. CDR3 region: CSVEWDRKTYEQYF. The DNA for the CDR3 is TGCAGCGTTGAATGGGACAGAAAAACCTACGAGCAGTACTTC.

The rearrangement uses TRBV18 and TRBJ2-1; TRBD1 matches at 7 bases. Germline V gene sequence: CDR1 KGHSH, CDR2 LQKENI. There are 14 residues in the CDR3. After removal of 5 bases from V and 7 bases from J, the junction contained 8 bases not matched to a gene. Here the CDR3 DNA reads TGTGCCAGCTCAATGGTAGGGGGCGTTAATGAGCAGTTCTTC. It yields the protein CASSMVGGVNEQFF.

The chain employs TRBV9 and TRBJ1-2, with D unclear. V was pared by 0 bases and J by 4 bases, with 7 bases between. The CDR3 is 13 amino acids. Germline V gene lookup returns CDR1 SGDLS and CDR2 YYNGEE. The CDR3 DNA sequence: TGTGCCAGCAGCGTAGCACAGTTCTATGGCTACACCTTC. Residues: CASSVAQFYGYTF.

The sample holds a few counts of this clone. The gene calls are TRBV19 and TRBJ2-1; D is undetermined. The ends were cut back, 1 base at V and 7 bases at J, with 8 bases in the middle. The CDR3 covers 13 residues. Looked up from germline, CDR1 is LNHDA and CDR2 is SQIVND (reference sequence). For the CDR3, the DNA is TGTGCCAGTAGTATAGCGGAGCATAATGAGCAGTTCTTC. It is translated as CASSIAEHNEQFF.

This clone was recorded only once. This chain links TRBV5-1 with TRBJ2-4; a possible D gene is TRBD1 (6 bases). Germline lookup yields CDR1 SGHRS and CDR2 YFSETQ. V lost 4 bases to trimming and J lost 5 bases, with 10 bases between them. The CDR3 covers 13 residues. In DNA, the CDR3 is TGCGCCAGCAGCCAGGCAGGGGAAAACATTCAGTACTTC. This encodes CASSQAGENIQYF.

The J gene is TRBJ2-7, the V gene TRBV4-2; D gene uncertain. V was clipped by 1 base and J by 6 bases, with 7 bases between them. The germline V gene encodes CDR1 LGHNA and CDR2 YNFKEQ. CDR3 length: 12 amino acids. Here the CDR3 DNA reads TGTGCCAGCAGCCAAGTACTCTCCGAGCAGTACTTC. It yields the protein CASSQVLSEQYF.

This sequence joins TRBV9 and TRBJ2-1; 8 bases line up with TRBD2. From germline, CDR1 is SGDLS and CDR2 YYNGEE. This CDR3 has 14 amino acids. The ends lost 2 bases at V and 3 bases at J; junction bases unmatched: 1. CDR3 sequence reads: CASSVSGSYNEQFF. CDR3 coding DNA: TGTGCCAGCAGCGTCAGCGGGAGCTACAATGAGCAGTTCTTC.

V is TRBV5-1 and J is TRBJ1-1; 10 bases are a match to TRBD1. V shed 4 bases and J 8 bases; nucleotides not matched to a gene: 14. The germline gives CDR1 SGHRS, CDR2 YFSETQ. There are 16 residues in the CDR3. The chain's CDR3 is CASSGETGGAPREAFF. The CDR3 nucleotides are TGCGCCAGCAGCGGAGAGACAGGGGGCGCCCCCAGGGAAGCTTTCTTT.

The rearrangement links TRBV14 to TRBJ2-5; maybe TRBD1 (6 bases). Deletions cut 1 base from V and 13 bases from J, with 13 bases between. Per the germline V gene, CDR1 is SGHDN and CDR2 is FVKESK. The CDR3 length is 12 residues. The CDR3 nucleotides are TGTGCCAGCAGCCAAGTGGGGACAACGACGTACTTC. It translates to CASSQVGTTTYF.

The genes are TRBV5-6 and TRBJ2-5; no clear D gene. Germline CDR1 SGHDT, CDR2 YYEEEE. The CDR3 runs to 11 residues. The V and J ends lost 1 base and 4 bases respectively, with 2 bases between them. The CDR3 DNA is TGTGCCAGCAGCTTGCGAGAGACCCAGTACTTC. It translates to CASSLRETQYF.

This clone showed up just a few times. The chain links TRBV4-1 to TRBJ2-1, with 7 bases identical to TRBD1. The CDR3 contains 14 residues. CDR1 MGHRA and CDR2 YSYEKL come from the germline V gene. V gave up 1 base and J gave up 6 bases; unmatched junction bases: 3. CDR3 in amino acids: CASSQAGQINEQFF. The CDR3 DNA is TGCGCCAGCAGCCAAGCGGGACAGATCAATGAGCAGTTCTTC.

This chain uses TRBV4-2 with TRBJ1-2; D is ambiguous. Per the germline V gene, CDR1 is LGHNA and CDR2 is YNFKEQ. The CDR3 consists of 14 residues. V was pared by 3 bases and J by 3 bases, with 11 bases between. The CDR3 coding sequence is TGTGCCAGCAGCCACCAGAGGAGGGACTATGGCTACACCTTC. As protein: CASSHQRRDYGYTF.

The chain has TRBV6-5 and TRBJ2-1; 14 nucleotides agree with TRBD2. V dropped 5 bases and J dropped 7; count of bases not matched to a gene: 4. Per the germline V gene, CDR1 is MNHEY and CDR2 is SVGAGI. The CDR3 loop spans 15 amino acids. The CDR3 coding sequence is TGTGCCAGCAGTAACCGACTAGCGGGAGGGAATGAGCAGTTCTTC. Translating it yields CASSNRLAGGNEQFF.

This clone was seen just once. The V and J genes are TRBV9 and TRBJ1-3; D may be TRBD1 (5 bases). Trimming removed 1 base from V and 4 bases from J, with 9 bases in between. Germline values: CDR1 SGDLS, CDR2 YYNGEE. The CDR3 runs 14 residues. CDR3 sequence (DNA): TGTGCCAGCAGCGTACAGGGATCGGGAAACACCATATATTTT. Amino acid sequence: CASSVQGSGNTIYF.

This clone occurred once. The chain recombines TRBV4-1 with TRBJ1-1, with TRBD1 as a possible D gene (5 bases). CDR3 length: 16 amino acids. Between the trimmed V and J ends, which lost 0 bases and 3 bases, there was a span of 14 bases. CDR1 is MGHRA and CDR2 is YSYEKL in the germline V gene. CDR3 in DNA: TGCGCCAGCAGCCAAGATCGGGGGAAATCCGACACTGAAGCTTTCTTT. Encoded protein: CASSQDRGKSDTEAFF.